Below, 4 T cell receptor beta chains from the same sample are listed, as sequenced in a study of beta chain features in type 1 diabetes (dated by TCRdb to the late 2010s). Library preparation used the immunoSEQ multiplex PCR assay. All of the isolated RNA was reverse transcribed with the High Capacity cDNA Reverse Transcription Kit, so expressed TCRB transcripts were sequenced. What TCRdb holds here is the immuneACCESS table cut down to in-frame rearrangements. Part of the clones is not present; checked against another copy, under half of the missing clones reflect an unresolved V gene, and the others are unexplained. This sample lists about 16,000 clones; 45% to 65% were detected once. Of the sample, 0.46% is held by the ten largest clones. Specimen: stem cell memory CD4+ T cells from blood. The intended sense of this specimen's cell subset or site label: stem cell-like memory CD4+ T cells. The origin of the receptors is a woman aged 18-35 years in good health.

V and J are TRBV6-1 and TRBJ2-7; no firm D call. With 2 bases removed from V and 3 bases from J, the gap between germline ends came to 11 bases. CDR1 MNHNS and CDR2 SASEGT come from the germline V gene. There are 14 residues in the CDR3. This CDR3 is CASSEYLTDYEQYF. CDR3 in DNA: TGTGCCAGCAGTGAATACTTGACTGACTACGAGCAGTACTTC.

Judged by abundance, this clone is medium-sized. The J gene is TRBJ2-5, the V gene TRBV7-2; 8 bases are shared with TRBD2. Losses at the gene ends were 2 bases for V and 6 bases for J; bases not matched to a gene: 2. CDR3 length: 13 residues. Germline assignment: CDR1 SGHTA and CDR2 FQGNSA. The chain's CDR3 is CASSLSGGQTQYF. The CDR3 DNA reads TGTGCCAGCAGCTTAAGCGGGGGTCAGACCCAGTACTTC.

The sample holds a few counts of this clone. This rearrangement joins TRBV7-9 to TRBJ2-3, with 7 nucleotides matching TRBD2. There are 16 residues in the CDR3. Germline CDR1 reads SEHNR; CDR2 reads FQNEAQ (reference sequence). V lost 1 base to trimming and J lost 1 base; unmatched junction nucleotides: 5. The CDR3 loop reads CASSLGGLGGTDTQYF. In DNA, the CDR3 is TGTGCCAGCAGCTTAGGAGGACTAGGTGGCACAGATACGCAGTATTTT. The whole variable domain, remainder taken from reference TRBV7-9 and TRBJ2-3, is DTGVSQNPRHKITKRGQNVTFRCDPISEHNRLYWYRQTLGQGPEFLTYFQNEAQLEKSRLLSDRFSAERPKGSFSTLEIQRTEQGDSAMYLCASSLGGLGGTDTQYFGPGTRLTVL.

The genes are TRBV30 and TRBJ2-4, with D tentatively TRBD1 (5 bases). Germline CDR1 and CDR2: GTSNPN and SVGIG (reference sequence). The CDR3 spans 13 residues. Trimming left V 3 bases short and J 1 base short, with 7 bases between. CDR3 in amino acids: CAWRGVAKNIQYF. CDR3 nucleotides: TGTGCCTGGAGAGGGGTTGCCAAAAACATTCAGTACTTC.